A selection of T cell receptor beta chains follows, all from one sample in a study of T cells after yellow fever vaccination. Each CDR3 protein gets one entry after TCRdb re-called the 5' RACE reads with MiXCR. The table shows 200,000 to 250,000 distinct CDR3 sequences, with roughly 7.2% occurring only once. The source material was CD4+ T cells sorted from PBMCs, sampled 15 days after the yellow fever booster vaccination. The receptors originated from a man aged 25 to 40 who received the YFV17D yellow fever vaccine. The CDR3 runs from the conserved cysteine through the conserved F or W. A D gene is named only where the DNA matches it firmly. The size of a clone is reported for some rows only, either as once, few or many, or as a class for expanded clones.

>few|-|TRBV5-1|TRBJ1-2
CASSLGTLPNYGYTF
TGCGCCAGCAGCTTGGGCACACTTCCTAACTATGGCTACACCTTC
>few|TRBD2|TRBV25-1|TRBJ2-1
CASSGGFLAGRNIYEQFF
TGTGCCAGCAGTGGGGGATTCCTAGCGGGAAGGAATATATATGAGCAGTTCTTC
>-|TRBD2|TRBV11-2|TRBJ2-5
CASSLGSGLGGAGQETQYF
TGTGCCAGCAGCTTAGGATCGGGACTAGGGGGAGCGGGCCAAGAGACCCAGTACTTC
>many|TRBD1|TRBV6-5|TRBJ2-5
CASSYSTGGGQTQYF
TGTGCCAGCAGTTACTCTACAGGGGGTGGACAGACCCAGTACTTC
>few|TRBD2|TRBV10-1|TRBJ2-1
CASSYGLAGGRRDNEQFF
TGCGCCAGCAGTTACGGACTAGCGGGAGGTCGGAGGGATAATGAGCAGTTCTTC
>-|TRBD1|TRBV7-2|TRBJ2-7
CASSRGGWGQYF
TGTGCCAGCAGCCGAGGGGGCTGGGGGCAGTACTTC
>few|TRBD2|TRBV27|TRBJ2-3
CASSLRTSGRTSTDTQYF
TGTGCCAGCAGTCTAAGGACTAGCGGGAGGACTAGCACAGATACGCAGTATTTT
>-|TRBD2|TRBV3-1|TRBJ2-2
CASSLTMVAGGLNTGELFF
TGTGCCAGCAGTCTCACGATGGTAGCGGGAGGATTGAACACCGGGGAGCTGTTTTTT
>many|-|TRBV20-1|TRBJ2-7
CSAPLLSGREQYF
TGCAGTGCCCCCCTACTCTCAGGGCGCGAGCAGTACTTC
>-|-|TRBV24-1|TRBJ2-6
CATSDPNDRSSGANVLTF
TGTGCCACCAGTGATCCAAATGACAGGAGCTCTGGGGCCAACGTCCTGACTTTC
>many|-|TRBV7-2|TRBJ2-7
CASSLAVDLAYEQYF
TGTGCCAGCAGCTTAGCAGTTGACCTTGCCTACGAGCAGTACTTC
>-|-|TRBV6-1|TRBJ2-3
CASGGQGVGTDTQYF
TGTGCCAGCGGGGGGCAAGGAGTCGGCACAGATACGCAGTATTTT
>many|-|TRBV19|TRBJ1-2
CASSILNYGYTF
TGTGCCAGTAGTATCCTTAACTATGGCTACACCTTC
>-|TRBD1|TRBV30|TRBJ2-2
CAWSLQGATGELFF
TGTGCCTGGAGCCTACAGGGGGCGACCGGGGAGCTGTTTTTT
>-|TRBD2|TRBV10-3|TRBJ2-1
CASAGLAGEGEQFF
TGTGCCAGCGCGGGACTAGCGGGAGAGGGTGAGCAGTTCTTC
>-|-|TRBV5-1|TRBJ1-4
CASSSGAATNEKLFF
TGCGCCAGCAGCTCCGGGGCCGCAACTAATGAAAAACTGTTTTTT
>many|TRBD1|TRBV28|TRBJ1-2
CASIPGQGYYGYTF
TGTGCCAGCATCCCGGGACAGGGGTACTATGGCTACACCTTC
>many|-|TRBV12-3/TRBV12-4|TRBJ2-2
CASSLGELAVPGELFF
TGTGCCAGCAGCTTGGGGGAACTAGCCGTCCCCGGGGAGCTGTTTTTT
>many|-|TRBV12-3/TRBV12-4|TRBJ1-2
CASSLDSLYGYTF
TGTGCCAGCAGTTTGGACAGTCTCTATGGCTACACCTTC
>many|-|TRBV7-2|TRBJ1-5
CASSSGSPRSNQPQHF
TGTGCCAGCAGTTCCGGGTCACCGCGGAGCAATCAGCCCCAGCATTTT